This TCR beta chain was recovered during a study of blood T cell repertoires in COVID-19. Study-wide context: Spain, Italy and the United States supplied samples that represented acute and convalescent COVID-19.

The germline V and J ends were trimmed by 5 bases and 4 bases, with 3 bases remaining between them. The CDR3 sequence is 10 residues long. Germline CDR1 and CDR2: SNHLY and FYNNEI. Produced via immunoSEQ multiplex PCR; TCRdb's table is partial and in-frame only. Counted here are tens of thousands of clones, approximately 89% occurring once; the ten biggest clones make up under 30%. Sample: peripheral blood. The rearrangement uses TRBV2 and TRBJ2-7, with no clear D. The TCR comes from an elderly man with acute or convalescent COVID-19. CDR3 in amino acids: CASSLYEQYF. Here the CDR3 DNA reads TGTGCCAGCAGTTTATACGAGCAGTACTTC.